This entry concerns a single T cell receptor (beta chain). Its antigen remains unknown. TCRdb's copy holds only in-frame clones and misses some; the assay was immunoSEQ multiplex PCR. Here the sample spans about 300,000 clones, approximately 67% being singletons. The source of the sample is a study of cytotoxic CD8 clonotypes in ibrutinib-treated CLL. V lost 4 bases and J lost 6; bases outside the gene matches: 10. The CDR3 extends over 14 amino acids. Findings of the study overall: While tracking circulating CD8+ T-cell counts, baseline clonality exceeded that of age-matched healthy donors. Public clonotypes occurred uncommonly; on treatment, they contracted or remained stable.

The specimen was PBMCs, collected after 36 months of ibrutinib treatment. This clonotype originated in a human donor with chronic lymphocytic leukemia. The chain combines TRBV5-3 with TRBJ2-7; TRBD2 matches at 7 bases. TRBV5-3 is assigned to the ORF class and has an uncertain function. CDR3 nucleotide sequence: TGTGCCAGAAGCCCTCCCCGGGAGGCTCGCGAGCAGTACTTC. Translation: CARSPPREAREQYF.